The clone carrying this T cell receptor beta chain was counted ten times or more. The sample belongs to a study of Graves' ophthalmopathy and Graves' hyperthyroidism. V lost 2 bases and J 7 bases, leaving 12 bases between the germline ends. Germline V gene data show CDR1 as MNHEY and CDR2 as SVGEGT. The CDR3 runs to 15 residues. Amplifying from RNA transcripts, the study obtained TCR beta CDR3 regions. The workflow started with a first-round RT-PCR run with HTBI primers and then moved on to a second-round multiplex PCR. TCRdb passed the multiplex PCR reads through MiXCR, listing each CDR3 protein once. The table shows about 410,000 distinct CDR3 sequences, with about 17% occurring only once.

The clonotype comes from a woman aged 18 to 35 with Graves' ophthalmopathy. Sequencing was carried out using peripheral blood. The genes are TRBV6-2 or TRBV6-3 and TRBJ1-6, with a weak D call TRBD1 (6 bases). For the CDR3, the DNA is TGTGCCAGCAGTTACCCGGGACACAAGAATTCACCCCTCCACTTT. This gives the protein CASSYPGHKNSPLHF.